The text below deals with one T cell receptor beta chain. The antigen this receptor binds is unknown. No much larger clonotype is one base removed from it; base qualities were not supplied. This sample is drawn from a study of PD-1 blockade in classical Hodgkin lymphoma (dated by TCRdb to about 2020). Background for the entire study: Nivolumab dosing was 3 mg/kg intravenously every 2 weeks, continuing until either disease progression or unacceptable toxicity. The study used CyTOF and TCR beta sequencing to define a peripheral blood immune signature of response to PD-1 blockade in classical Hodgkin lymphoma. Overall study outcomes, separate from this receptor: The study was restricted to a single clinical trial cohort, and the causes of repertoire differences, possibly disease activity or prior therapy, were left undefined. Newly diagnosed patients were reported to have lower baseline TCR diversity than healthy donors, and relapsed/refractory patients were reported to have lower baseline TCR diversity still. Patients starting nivolumab less than 1 year after ASCT had lower diversity and were excluded from later analyses to avoid confounding by immune reconstitution. CD4+ but not CD8+ TCR diversity rose significantly by C4D1 (p=0.0027 vs p=0.16), most apparent in complete responders (p=0.02). Trial patients with a complete response had baseline diversity similar to that of newly diagnosed patients, while partial responders and progressors had significantly lower diversity.

What the time point label conveys for this sample: cycle 1 day 1 (C1D1), immediately before nivolumab initiation. Every trial patient had relapsed after autologous stem cell transplantation, and cohorts A, B and C differed in prior brentuximab vedotin exposure. The trial cohort was composed of under 70 patients with relapsed/refractory classical Hodgkin lymphoma, for whom complete response, partial response or progressive disease was recorded as best overall response. In the multi-cohort phase II CheckMate 205 trial, trial patients received single-agent nivolumab. An independent review committee assessed best overall response using the 2007 International Working Group response criteria. Trial PBMCs were collected just before the start of nivolumab (C1D1) and during therapy at cycle 2 day 1 and cycle 4 day 1. Peripheral blood was collected in 8 mL Vacutainer Cell Preparation Tubes, from which PBMCs were isolated by centrifugation and then cryopreserved.

The Qiagen DNeasy kit was used to extract genomic DNA both from unsorted PBMCs and from the negatively selected CD4+ and CD8+ fractions. TCR beta CDR3 regions were amplified by immunoSEQ multiplex PCR using primers annealing to V and J segments. A synthetic immune receptor repertoire was used to minimize amplification bias, and remaining bias was computationally removed after sequencing. The authors' pipeline ran thus. Custom Python scripts were used to quantify repertoire diversity as the Shannon entropy index. Unsorted, CD4+ and CD8+ repertoires were analyzed separately, except for combined analyses in which CD4+ and CD8+ sequences were merged in silico. Clonal expansion was defined as at least a 2-fold frequency increase after treatment relative to C1D1, with a pseudocount of 0.5 for undetected baseline clones. Clones with 0 or 1 copy at C1D1 were defined as singleton clones, while clones with 2 or more copies were defined as non-singleton clones. By matching protein sequences in sorted samples from the same patient, clones expanded in unsorted samples were annotated as CD4+, CD8+ or unknown. Wilcoxon tests were applied to paired samples to test diversity changes from C1D1 to C4D1. Held by TCRdb, this immuneACCESS table contains in-frame sequences only and omits some clones. Under half of the omission traces to an unresolved V gene where checked; the cause of the rest is unknown. The V and J calls and the clone size are those of that table, but D and trimming were determined from the DNA. The sample includes 70,000 or so clones, with about 92% observed a single time. The biggest ten clones account for 8% of the sample.

The CDR3, from cysteine to phenylalanine, totals 14 residues. Only CDR3 DNA remains: 42 bases, in frame from the first base. V is shortened by 6 bases, J by 3 bases, and the region joining them spans 13 bases. From the germline V gene (reference sequence), CDR1 is MNHEY and CDR2 is SMNVEV. The TCR comes from a human donor with classical Hodgkin lymphoma. The sequence links TRBV27 to TRBJ2-3, with the D gene not clear enough to name. The specimen comprised peripheral blood mononuclear cells (PBMCs), sampled at baseline. The CDR3 sequence is CASSRPGRTDTQYF. In nucleotide form, the sequence is TGTGCCAGCAGCCGACCGGGTCGGACAGATACGCAGTATTTT.